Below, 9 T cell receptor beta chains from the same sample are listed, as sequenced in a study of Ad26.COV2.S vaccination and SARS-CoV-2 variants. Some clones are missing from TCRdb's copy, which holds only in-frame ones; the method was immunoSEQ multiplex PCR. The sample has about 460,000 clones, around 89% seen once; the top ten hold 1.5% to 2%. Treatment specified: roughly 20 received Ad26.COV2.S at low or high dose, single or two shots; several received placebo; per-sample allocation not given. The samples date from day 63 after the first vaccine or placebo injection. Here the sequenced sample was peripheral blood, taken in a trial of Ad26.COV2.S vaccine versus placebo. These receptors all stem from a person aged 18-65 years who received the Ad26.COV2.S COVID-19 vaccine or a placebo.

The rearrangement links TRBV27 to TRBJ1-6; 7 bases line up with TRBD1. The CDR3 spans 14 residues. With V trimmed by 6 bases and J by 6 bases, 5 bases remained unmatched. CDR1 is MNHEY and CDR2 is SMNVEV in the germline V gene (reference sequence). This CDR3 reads CASREGQFNSPLHF. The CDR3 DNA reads TGTGCCAGCAGGGAGGGACAGTTTAATTCACCCCTCCACTTT.

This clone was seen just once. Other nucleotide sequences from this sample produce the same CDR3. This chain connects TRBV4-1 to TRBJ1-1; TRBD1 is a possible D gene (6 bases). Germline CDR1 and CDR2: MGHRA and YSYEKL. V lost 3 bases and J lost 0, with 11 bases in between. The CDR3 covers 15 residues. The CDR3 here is CASSHSGTLNTEAFF. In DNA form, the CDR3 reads TGCGCCAGCAGCCACTCCGGGACATTGAACACTGAAGCTTTCTTT.

The CDR3 DNA reads as TGCGCCAGCAGCTTGGGACAGGGGAGTTCACCCCTCCACTTT. Residues: CASSLGQGSSPLHF. The chain couples TRBV5-1 to TRBJ1-6, with TRBD1 matching 8 bases. The junction had 2 bases not matched to a gene; V was cut back by 0 bases and J by 9 bases. CDR3 length: 14 residues. Germline-derived CDR1 and CDR2 are SGHRS and YFSETQ.

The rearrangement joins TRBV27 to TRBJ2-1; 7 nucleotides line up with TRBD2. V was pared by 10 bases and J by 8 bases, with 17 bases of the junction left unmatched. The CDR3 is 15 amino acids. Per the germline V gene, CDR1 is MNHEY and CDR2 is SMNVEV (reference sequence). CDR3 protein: CATRLAPRLIDEQFF. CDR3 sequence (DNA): TGTGCCACCAGACTAGCCCCGCGGTTGATCGATGAGCAGTTCTTC.

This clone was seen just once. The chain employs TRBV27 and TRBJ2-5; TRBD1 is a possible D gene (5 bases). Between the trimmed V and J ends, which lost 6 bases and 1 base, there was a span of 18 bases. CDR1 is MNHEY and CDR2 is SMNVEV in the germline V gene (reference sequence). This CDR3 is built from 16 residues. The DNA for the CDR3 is TGTGCCAGCAGCCTTACAGGACCACCGTTCCAAGAGACCCAGTACTTC. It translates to CASSLTGPPFQETQYF.

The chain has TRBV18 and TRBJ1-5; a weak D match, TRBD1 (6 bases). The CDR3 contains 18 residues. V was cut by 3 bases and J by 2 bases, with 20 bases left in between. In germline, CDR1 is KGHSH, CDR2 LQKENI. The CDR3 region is CASSPAGRGVIGNQPQHF. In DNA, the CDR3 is TGTGCCAGCTCACCGGCCGGGAGGGGGGTTATCGGCAATCAGCCCCAGCATTTT.

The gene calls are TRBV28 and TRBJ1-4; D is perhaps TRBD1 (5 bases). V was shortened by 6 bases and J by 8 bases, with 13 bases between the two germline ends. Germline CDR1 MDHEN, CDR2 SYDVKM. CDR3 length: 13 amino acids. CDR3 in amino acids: CASRHPGLEKLFF. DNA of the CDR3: TGTGCCAGCAGACATCCGGGACTAGAAAAACTGTTTTTT.

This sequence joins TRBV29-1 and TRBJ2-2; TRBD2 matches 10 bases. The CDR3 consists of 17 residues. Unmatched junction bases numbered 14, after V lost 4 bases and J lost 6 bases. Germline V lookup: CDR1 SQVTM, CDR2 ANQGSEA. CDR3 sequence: CSVVTPPSGSVPGELFF. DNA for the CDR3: TGCAGCGTTGTGACCCCGCCTAGCGGGAGTGTACCCGGGGAGCTGTTTTTT.

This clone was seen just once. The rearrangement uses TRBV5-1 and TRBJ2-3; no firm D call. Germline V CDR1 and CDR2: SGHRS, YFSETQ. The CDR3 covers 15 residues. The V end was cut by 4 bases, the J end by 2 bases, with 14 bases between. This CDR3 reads CASSPWVTYTDTQYF. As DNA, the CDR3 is TGCGCCAGCAGCCCCTGGGTCACGTACACAGATACGCAGTATTTT.